These 17 T cell receptor beta chains share one sample of origin, sequenced in a study of cytomegalovirus exposure and HLA in healthy donors. The PCR employed 60 Vbeta primers together with 13 Jbeta primers. Libraries were prepared by immunoSEQ multiplex PCR; TCRdb keeps only in-frame clonotypes and omits some of them. The profile covers approximately 110,000 clones, with around 80% appearing a single time and more than 3% taken by the ten largest. Specimen: PBMCs. These receptors came from a woman in her thirties or forties in good health and CMV-seronegative.

V gene TRBV28 combines with J gene TRBJ1-5; possible D gene TRBD1, 6 bases. Trimming took 5 bases from V and 4 from J, leaving 21 bases between them. This CDR3 contains 17 residues. Looked up from germline, CDR1 is MDHEN and CDR2 is SYDVKM. CDR3 protein: CASSIPLGWGLNQPQHF. In DNA form, the CDR3 reads TGTGCCAGCAGTATACCTCTAGGATGGGGGCTGAATCAGCCCCAGCATTTT.

This clone was recorded a few times. The chain links TRBV28 to TRBJ1-5, with D uncertain. The CDR3 is 14 residues long. With 6 bases removed from V and 4 bases from J, the gap between germline ends came to 13 bases. Germline CDR1 reads MDHEN; CDR2 reads SYDVKM. In DNA, the CDR3 is TGTGCCAGCAGCTCCATTTTGACAAATCAGCCCCAGCATTTT. Translating gives CASSSILTNQPQHF.

This chain connects TRBV7-2 to TRBJ2-6; 11 bases line up with TRBD2. Losses at the gene ends were 5 bases for V and 0 bases for J; bases not matched to a gene: 6. The CDR3 loop spans 18 amino acids. Looked up from germline, CDR1 is SGHTA and CDR2 is FQGNSA. CDR3 sequence reads: CASSPRGTSGSGANVLTF. CDR3 bases: TGTGCCAGCAGCCCGAGGGGGACTAGCGGCTCTGGGGCCAACGTCCTGACTTTC.

The gene calls are TRBV12-2 and TRBJ2-2; TRBD1, as called in the table, went unchecked against the DNA. TRBV12-2 is deemed a pseudogene. The CDR3 contains 11 residues. The CDR3 loop reads CAKPGFGELFF. The CDR3, as DNA: TGTGCAAAACCAGGGTTCGGGGAGCTGTTTTTT.

This rearrangement joins TRBV4-3 to TRBJ2-2; D call uncertain. The germline CDR1 and CDR2 sequences are LGHNA and YSLEER. The V gene lost 1 base and the J gene lost 8 bases, with 11 bases spanning the gap. The CDR3 length is 14 residues. CDR3 amino acids: CASSQVLDFGELFF. CDR3 bases: TGCGCCAGCAGCCAAGTGCTAGATTTTGGGGAGCTGTTTTTT.

This clone was recorded once. The chain employs TRBV6-1 and TRBJ1-6, with TRBD1 matching over 8 bases. Germline CDR1 and CDR2: MNHNS and SASEGT. J lost 9 bases, V lost 8 bases, and 12 bases had no gene match. This CDR3 is built from 15 residues. CDR3 protein: CASGGRQGFASPLHF. CDR3 in DNA: TGTGCCAGCGGGGGAAGACAGGGGTTCGCTTCACCCCTCCACTTT.

This rearrangement joins TRBV27 to TRBJ2-1; 7 bases line up with TRBD1. V lost 6 bases to trimming and J lost 7 bases; unmatched junction nucleotides: 12. The CDR3 sequence is 15 residues long. CDR1 and CDR2 (germline): MNHEY, SMNVEV (reference sequence). As DNA, the CDR3 is TGTGCCAGCAGCTTAGGGGACAGACAGGGAAATGAGCAGTTCTTC. It encodes CASSLGDRQGNEQFF.

The V call is TRBV27, the J call TRBJ2-6; 8 positions match TRBD1. Germline V gene lookup returns CDR1 MNHEY and CDR2 SMNVEV (reference sequence). V was clipped by 2 bases and J by 2 bases; unmatched bases: 11. The CDR3 is 19 amino acids. The CDR3 region is CASSLRSRGREAGANVLTF. The CDR3 coding sequence is TGTGCCAGCAGTTTAAGGTCCAGGGGGCGGGAAGCTGGGGCCAACGTCCTGACTTTC.

This rearrangement joins TRBV28 to TRBJ2-7, with TRBD2 matching 11 bases. Trimming took 7 bases from V and 1 from J; bases not matched to a gene: 9. The CDR3 contains 16 residues. Germline CDR1 MDHEN, CDR2 SYDVKM. For the CDR3, the DNA is TGTGCCAGCATGCAGCTGGGACTAGCGGTATCCTACGAGCAGTACTTC. Residues: CASMQLGLAVSYEQYF.

The chain links TRBV27 to TRBJ1-4; possibly TRBD1 for D (5 bases). Germline loops: CDR1 MNHEY, CDR2 SMNVEV (reference sequence). Between the trimmed V and J ends, which lost 2 bases and 7 bases, there was a span of 17 bases. This CDR3 is 16 amino acids long. The CDR3 coding sequence is TGTGCCAGCAGTTTAGCCTACAGGACTAGTGTTGAAAAACTGTTTTTT. Its translation: CASSLAYRTSVEKLFF.

This clone has only a few counts. V and J are TRBV29-1 and TRBJ2-5; a weak D match, TRBD1 (5 bases). The CDR3 contains 13 residues. CDR1 and CDR2 (germline): SQVTM, ANQGSEA. With 3 bases removed from V and 2 bases from J, the gap between germline ends came to 10 bases. The DNA of the CDR3 is TGCAGCGTTGAGAGCAGGGAACAAGAGACCCAGTACTTC. It encodes CSVESREQETQYF.

The V call is TRBV7-2, the J call TRBJ2-5, with TRBD2 identical over 7 bases. V was pared by 5 bases and J by 3 bases, with 6 bases of the junction left unmatched. Germline-derived CDR1 and CDR2 are SGHTA and FQGNSA. The CDR3 is 14 residues long. The CDR3 loop reads CASSPGLAEETQYF. CDR3 nucleotide sequence: TGTGCCAGCAGCCCCGGGCTAGCGGAAGAGACCCAGTACTTC.

This clone was seen a handful of times. This CDR3 is also generated by other DNA sequences in the sample. This chain links TRBV6-5 with TRBJ1-1; D call uncertain. Germline V gene data show CDR1 as MNHEY and CDR2 as SVGAGI. The CDR3 length is 14 residues. The germline V and J ends were trimmed by 3 bases and 1 base, with 9 bases remaining between them. CDR3 sequence (DNA): TGTGCCAGCAGTTATCGTGGCCAGAACACTGAAGCTTTCTTT. Its protein product is CASSYRGQNTEAFF.

V usage is TRBV28 and J usage is TRBJ1-2; D gene unclear. Germline assignment: CDR1 MDHEN and CDR2 SYDVKM. This CDR3 has 14 amino acids. V dropped 1 base and J dropped 3 bases, with 9 bases sitting between them. The CDR3 DNA sequence: TGTGCCAGCAGTTTATCAACCCGGGACTATGGCTACACCTTC. This encodes CASSLSTRDYGYTF.

V is TRBV19 and J is TRBJ1-5; maybe TRBD1 (6 bases). This CDR3 has 15 residues. Trimming cost V 3 bases and J 1 base, with 10 bases left between them. The germline gives CDR1 LNHDA, CDR2 SQIVND (reference sequence). As DNA, the CDR3 is TGTGCCAGTAGTATCGAGGGGGTAAGCAATCAGCCCCAGCATTTT. This sequence encodes CASSIEGVSNQPQHF. The entire variable domain, with the rest obtained from reference TRBV19 and TRBJ1-5, is as follows: DGGITQSPKYLFRKEGQNVTLSCEQNLNHDAMYWYRQDPGQGLRLIYYSQIVNDFQKGDIAEGYSVSREKKESFPLTVTSAQKNPTAFYLCASSIEGVSNQPQHFGDGTRLSIL.

The chain carries TRBV7-9 and TRBJ2-1; 12 nucleotides line up with TRBD2. Per the germline V gene, CDR1 is SEHNR and CDR2 is FQNEAQ (reference sequence). The CDR3 extends over 17 amino acids. V shed 4 bases, J shed 3 bases, and the junction held 7 bases outside the gene matches. CDR3 DNA: TGTGCCAGCAGCTCAACCGGGACTAGCGGGTACTACAATGAGCAGTTCTTC. Its translation: CASSSTGTSGYYNEQFF. Filled out from reference TRBV7-9 and TRBJ2-1, the complete variable domain reads DTGVSQNPRHKITKRGQNVTFRCDPISEHNRLYWYRQTLGQGPEFLTYFQNEAQLEKSRLLSDRFSAERPKGSFSTLEIQRTEQGDSAMYLCASSSTGTSGYYNEQFFGPGTRLTVL.

This clone showed up just a few times. This rearrangement joins TRBV30 to TRBJ2-2, with a tentative D call TRBD1 (5 bases). The CDR3 is made up of 15 amino acids. Per the germline V gene, CDR1 is GTSNPN and CDR2 is SVGIG (reference sequence). The germline V and J ends were trimmed by 3 bases and 0 bases, with 11 bases remaining between them. The CDR3 protein is CAWRGRTSNTGELFF. The DNA for the CDR3 is TGTGCCTGGAGGGGAAGGACATCGAACACCGGGGAGCTGTTTTTT.